Following are 5 T cell receptor beta chains from one sample sequenced in a study of shared clonotypes between healthy human individuals. Repertoires were generated with immunoSEQ multiplex PCR, while TCRdb's copy carries only in-frame clones and drops some. The sample comprises about 490,000 clones, approximately 81% of which are singletons, and about 12% rests with the top ten. Sequenced sample: PBMCs. These receptor sequences come from a middle-aged woman in good health. Some clones in this sample may be carry-over from other donors' samples.

V and J are TRBV7-3 and TRBJ2-3; 8 positions agree with TRBD1. Trimming took 6 bases from V and 4 from J; bases not matched to a gene: 6. Germline values: CDR1 SGHTA, CDR2 FQGTGA. CDR3 length: 14 amino acids. The CDR3 loop is CASSPGQGPDTQYF. Here the CDR3 DNA reads TGTGCCAGCAGTCCAGGACAGGGCCCAGATACGCAGTATTTT.

This clone has only one observation. The rearrangement joins TRBV5-6 to TRBJ1-1; D is ambiguous. The CDR3 runs 13 residues. The germline V and J ends were trimmed by 2 bases and 1 base, with 6 bases remaining between them. Per the germline V gene, CDR1 is SGHDT and CDR2 is YYEEEE. CDR3 sequence: CASSFSGNTEAFF. The CDR3 DNA reads TGTGCCAGCAGCTTCTCGGGGAACACTGAAGCTTTCTTT.

About this clone itself: It differs at one base from a far larger clone, so likely a read error. The chain links TRBV28 to TRBJ1-2; D remains ambiguous. Trimming left V 8 bases short and J 2 bases short, with 15 bases between. Germline V gene lookup returns CDR1 MDHEN and CDR2 SYDVKM. The CDR3 is 14 residues long. In DNA, the CDR3 is TGTGCCAGCTATTCCTGGACGCCGAACTATGGCTACACCTTC. Its protein product is CASYSWTPNYGYTF.

The chain recombines TRBV6-6 with TRBJ1-2; D call uncertain. V lost 6 bases and J 5 bases, leaving 10 bases between the germline ends. CDR3 size: 12 residues. Germline V gene sequence: CDR1 MNHNY, CDR2 SVGAGI (reference sequence). CDR3: CASSASIYGYTF. The CDR3 region has the DNA TGTGCCAGCAGCGCCTCCATTTATGGCTACACCTTC.

Points on this clone: A read error is the likely source, as a far larger clone sits one nucleotide away. This sample also contains other DNA sequences that code for the same CDR3. V gene TRBV2 combines with J gene TRBJ1-1, with D possibly being TRBD1 (6 bases). Germline V lookup: CDR1 SNHLY, CDR2 FYNNEI. The CDR3 sequence is 14 residues long. The CDR3 coding sequence is TGTGCCAGCAGTGGGGGCCGGGGACACACCGAAGCTTTCTTT. Its translation: CASSGGRGHTEAFF.